Listed below are T cell receptor beta chains from one sample, sequenced in a study of blood T cell repertoires in COVID-19. Clones were read by immunoSEQ multiplex PCR, and TCRdb kept only the in-frame ones, dropping some. In the table there are more than 150,000 clones, about 88% of which are singletons. Sequencing was carried out using peripheral blood. Receptors were obtained from a man aged 18 to 30 with acute or convalescent COVID-19. Each CDR3 is given with its conserved first and last residue. A D gene is named only where the DNA matches it firmly. Some rows mark clone size as missing; the rest say once, few, many or name a class of expanded clone.

D gene	clone size	V gene	J gene	CDR3 DNA	CDR3 protein
-	-	TRBV18	TRBJ1-1	TGTGCCAGCTCTATTACAGGATCCACTGAAGCTTTCTTT	CASSITGSTEAFF
-	-	TRBV10-2	TRBJ2-5	TGCGCCAGCAGTCCGAGTGTGGTGGAGACCCAGTACTTC	CASSPSVVETQYF
-	-	TRBV5-6	TRBJ2-1	TGTGCCAGCAGCGGGTCCGGCAGCGTAAATGAGCAGTTCTTC	CASSGSGSVNEQFF
TRBD1	-	TRBV18	TRBJ1-3	TGTGCCAGCTCACCAACAGGACAGGGGACTGGAAACACCATATATTTT	CASSPTGQGTGNTIYF
TRBD1	-	TRBV4-1	TRBJ2-3	TGCGCCAGCAGCCAAGCGACAGGGGGCACAGATACGCAGTATTTT	CASSQATGGTDTQYF
TRBD2	-	TRBV30	TRBJ2-5	TGTGCCTGGGGCCCGGGACTAGCGGCCCAAGAGACCCAGTACTTC	CAWGPGLAAQETQYF
TRBD1	-	TRBV6-5	TRBJ1-4	TGTGCCAGCAGCACCGGACAGGCTAATGAAAAACTGTTTTTT	CASSTGQANEKLFF
TRBD1	-	TRBV11-2	TRBJ2-3	TGTGCCAGCAGCAGACAGGGGCCCCGCACAGATACGCAGTATTTT	CASSRQGPRTDTQYF
-	-	TRBV6-5	TRBJ1-1	TGTGCCAGCAGTTACACCTATTACGAAACTGAAGCTTTCTTT	CASSYTYYETEAFF
TRBD1	-	TRBV11-2	TRBJ1-2	TGTGCCAGCACTACCGGGACAGGGTCTCAAGGCTACACCTTC	CASTTGTGSQGYTF
-	-	TRBV25-1	TRBJ2-1	TGTGCCAGCAGTGAATCGCAGGTATCCTACAATGAGCAGTTCTTC	CASSESQVSYNEQFF
TRBD1	-	TRBV19	TRBJ1-1	TGTGCCAGTGGACAGGGCGGGCGCACTGAAGCTTTCTTT	CASGQGGRTEAFF
-	-	TRBV18	TRBJ1-2	TGTGCCAGCTCTTCGGGGGGGAACCTGAACTATGGCTACACCTTC	CASSSGGNLNYGYTF
-	-	TRBV29-1	TRBJ1-2	TGCAGCGTGGTCGGGACAAATTTCTATGGCTACACCTTC	CSVVGTNFYGYTF
-	-	TRBV6-5	TRBJ1-2	TGTGCCAGCAGGGACAGCACCTATGGCTACACCTTC	CASRDSTYGYTF
TRBD2	-	TRBV19	TRBJ2-3	TGTGCCAGTAGCGGTGGGACTAGAGATACGCAGTATTTT	CASSGGTRDTQYF
-	-	TRBV6-1	TRBJ1-4	TGTGCCAGCAGTGAGACAGGTGTTAGTGAAAAACTGTTTTTT	CASSETGVSEKLFF
-	few	TRBV6-1	TRBJ2-3	TGTGCCAGCAGTGAAGTGCCAGGGCGCACAGATACGCAGTATTTT	CASSEVPGRTDTQYF
TRBD1	-	TRBV18	TRBJ2-3	TGTGCCAGCTCACCCCGGACAGGGACAGATACGCAGTATTTT	CASSPRTGTDTQYF
TRBD1	once	TRBV28	TRBJ1-6	TGTGCCAGCAAATCCCCGGGACAGGGAAATTCACCCCTCCACTTT	CASKSPGQGNSPLHF
-	-	TRBV12-3/TRBV12-4	TRBJ1-1	TGTGCCAGCAGTCGGGACTTATCTGAAGCTTTCTTT	CASSRDLSEAFF
TRBD1	-	TRBV27	TRBJ2-1	TGTGCCAGCAGTTTGCGAGACAGGGGGATGAATGAGCAGTTCTTC	CASSLRDRGMNEQFF
TRBD1	-	TRBV27	TRBJ1-2	TGTGCCAGCAGTACCATACAGGGGACTGCCCCATCTAACTATGGCTACACCTTC	CASSTIQGTAPSNYGYTF
-	-	TRBV18	TRBJ2-1	TGTGCCAGCTCACCACGACAGAGATCCCGGGCCCCAAGCTCCTACAATGAGCAGTTCTTC	CASSPRQRSRAPSSYNEQFF
-	-	TRBV18	TRBJ1-3	TGTGCCAGCTCCCAAGGGGGAAGGCGAAGCTCTGGAAACACCATATATTTT	CASSQGGRRSSGNTIYF
TRBD1	-	TRBV5-1	TRBJ1-1	TGCGCCAGCAGCTGGACCGCGTCAGGACAGGGGAGAACTGAAGCTTTCTTT	CASSWTASGQGRTEAFF
TRBD1	-	TRBV19	TRBJ1-3	TGTGCCAGTACCTTATACGACAGGGGGCCTGGAAACACCATATATTTT	CASTLYDRGPGNTIYF
TRBD1	few	TRBV3-1/TRBV3-2	TRBJ2-7	TGTGCCAGCACCCTATCGACAGGGCGTGAGCAGTACTTC	CASTLSTGREQYF
-	few	TRBV5-6	TRBJ1-6	TGTGCCAGCAGCCCCAGGGGAAGCTCCTATAATTCACCCCTCCACTTT	CASSPRGSSYNSPLHF
-	-	TRBV7-2	TRBJ1-2	TGTGCCAGCAGCTTAGACGCAGATAACTATGGCTACACCTTC	CASSLDADNYGYTF
-	few	TRBV27	TRBJ1-2	TGTGCCAGCAGTTTATCGGCAGGGATGGTCTATGGCTACACCTTC	CASSLSAGMVYGYTF
TRBD2	-	TRBV5-8	TRBJ2-1	TGTGCCAGCATCGCCCTTATTGGGACTAGCGGGGGACACAATGAGCAGTTCTTC	CASIALIGTSGGHNEQFF
TRBD1	-	TRBV3-1/TRBV3-2	TRBJ2-7	TGTGCCAGCAGCCAAGATTGGACAGGCAGTCACTACGAGCAGTACTTC	CASSQDWTGSHYEQYF
-	-	TRBV4-1	TRBJ1-5	TGCGCCAGCAGCCCTAGGACAGATCAGCCCCAGCATTTT	CASSPRTDQPQHF
-	-	TRBV27	TRBJ1-1	TGTGCCAGCAGGCCTGTGGGGGGGGTGAACACTGAAGCTTTCTTT	CASRPVGGVNTEAFF
-	-	TRBV24-1	TRBJ2-2	TGTGCCACCGACCTACGGGGGTCCACATACACCGGGGAGCTGTTTTTT	CATDLRGSTYTGELFF
-	-	TRBV6-5	TRBJ1-3	TGTGCCAGCAGCGAGACTATGCTCTCTGGAAACACCATATATTTT	CASSETMLSGNTIYF
-	once	TRBV19	TRBJ1-3	TGTGCCAGTACGGAGACTGCCTCTGGAAACACCATATATTTT	CASTETASGNTIYF
-	-	TRBV3-1/TRBV3-2	TRBJ2-7	TGTGCCAGCAGCCCCGGGAGCTCCTACGAGCAGTACTTC	CASSPGSSYEQYF
-	-	TRBV30	TRBJ2-1	TGTGCCTGGAGTCGGACAGTTAATAATGAGCAGTTCTTC	CAWSRTVNNEQFF
TRBD1	-	TRBV7-3	TRBJ2-3	TGTGCCAGCAGCACAGGGGTCCTCACAGATACGCAGTATTTT	CASSTGVLTDTQYF
-	-	TRBV6-5	TRBJ1-4	TGTGCCAGCAGCGCGTCTCGAGCAACTAATGAAAAACTGTTTTTT	CASSASRATNEKLFF
-	-	TRBV6-5	TRBJ2-7	TGTGCCAGCAGTTACTTTAGTCCAGCGGTCTACGAGCAGTACTTC	CASSYFSPAVYEQYF
TRBD1	-	TRBV5-4	TRBJ2-1	TGTGCCAGCAGGGAGACAGGGGAGAATGAGCAGTTCTTC	CASRETGENEQFF
TRBD2	-	TRBV6-6	TRBJ2-1	TGTGCCAGCGGGGGGGAGCGGGGGGATGGTAATGAGCAGTTCTTC	CASGGERGDGNEQFF
TRBD1	-	TRBV19	TRBJ2-1	TGTGCCAGTAGTCCCCTAACCCGGACAGGGGATCCGTTCTTC	CASSPLTRTGDPFF
-	-	TRBV10-2	TRBJ1-2	TGCGCCAGCAGTGATGGGGGGATCTATGGCTACACCTTC	CASSDGGIYGYTF
TRBD1	-	TRBV9	TRBJ1-2	TGTGCCAGCAGCGTAGTAGGGACAGGGGGCTATGGCTACACCTTC	CASSVVGTGGYGYTF
-	-	TRBV6-5	TRBJ2-5	TGTGCCAGCAGTTACCCAAGGACAGTACAAGAGACCCAGTACTTC	CASSYPRTVQETQYF
-	-	TRBV6-6	TRBJ1-4	TGTGCCAGCAGTTACAATTTTGGCAGGAATAATGAAAAACTGTTTTTT	CASSYNFGRNNEKLFF
-	-	TRBV5-6	TRBJ2-2	TGTGCCAGCAGCTCGGATGGGGCTATGAACACCGGGGAGCTGTTTTTT	CASSSDGAMNTGELFF
TRBD1	-	TRBV5-1	TRBJ1-4	TGCGCCAGCAGGCTACGACAGGGACTCTCTAATGAAAAACTGTTTTTT	CASRLRQGLSNEKLFF
-	-	TRBV29-1	TRBJ1-3	TGCAGCGTTCGCAGGGGTACGGGAAACACCATATATTTT	CSVRRGTGNTIYF
-	-	TRBV3-1/TRBV3-2	TRBJ1-1	TGTGCCAGCAGCCTGCCGGGGTCTGGGAGAGCTTTCTTT	CASSLPGSGRAFF
-	-	TRBV6-5	TRBJ1-3	TGTGCCAGCAGTTACGTAGGGGGAATGACTGGAAACACCATATATTTT	CASSYVGGMTGNTIYF
TRBD1	-	TRBV5-5	TRBJ1-1	TGTGCCAGCAGCTTGGAGGGGGCGTCAACTGAAGCTTTCTTT	CASSLEGASTEAFF
-	-	TRBV30	TRBJ2-7	TGTGCCTGGAGTTCGGGGAGGTACGAGCAGTACTTC	CAWSSGRYEQYF
-	-	TRBV9	TRBJ1-6	TGTGCCAGCAGTACGACAACCTATAATTCACCCCTCCACTTT	CASSTTTYNSPLHF
-	-	TRBV19	TRBJ1-1	TGTGCCAGGGACAGTACAATGAACACTGAAGCTTTCTTT	CARDSTMNTEAFF
-	-	TRBV19	TRBJ2-7	TGTGCCAGTAGTTTTACAGGAGCCTACGAGCAGTACTTC	CASSFTGAYEQYF